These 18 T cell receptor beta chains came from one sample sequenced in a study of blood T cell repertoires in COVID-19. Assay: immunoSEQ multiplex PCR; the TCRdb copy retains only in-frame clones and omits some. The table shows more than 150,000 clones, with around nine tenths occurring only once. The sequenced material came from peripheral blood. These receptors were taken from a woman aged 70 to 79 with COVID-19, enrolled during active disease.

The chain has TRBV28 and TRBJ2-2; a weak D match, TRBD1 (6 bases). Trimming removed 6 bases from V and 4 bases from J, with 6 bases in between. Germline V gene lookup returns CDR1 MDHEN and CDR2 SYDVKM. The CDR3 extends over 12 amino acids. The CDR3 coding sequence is TGTGCCAGCAGACAGGGCACCGGGGAGCTGTTTTTT. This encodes CASRQGTGELFF.

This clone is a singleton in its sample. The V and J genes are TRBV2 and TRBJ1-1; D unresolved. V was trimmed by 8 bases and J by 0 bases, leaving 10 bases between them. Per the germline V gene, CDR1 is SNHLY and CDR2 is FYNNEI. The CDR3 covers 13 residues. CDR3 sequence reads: CASVRDLNTEAFF. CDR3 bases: TGTGCCAGCGTAAGAGACTTGAACACTGAAGCTTTCTTT.

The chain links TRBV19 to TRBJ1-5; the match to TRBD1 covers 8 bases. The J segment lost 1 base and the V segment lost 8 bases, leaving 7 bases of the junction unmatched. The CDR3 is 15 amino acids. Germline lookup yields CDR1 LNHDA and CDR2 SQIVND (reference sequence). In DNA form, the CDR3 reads TGTGCCAGTCAAACGAGACAGGGGAGCAATCAGCCCCAGCATTTT. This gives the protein CASQTRQGSNQPQHF.

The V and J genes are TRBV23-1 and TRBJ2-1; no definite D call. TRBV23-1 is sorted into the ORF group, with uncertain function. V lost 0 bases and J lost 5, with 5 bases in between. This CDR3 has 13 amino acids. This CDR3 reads CASSQSRDNEQFF. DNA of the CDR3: TGCGCCAGCAGTCAATCTCGGGACAATGAGCAGTTCTTC.

The CDR3, as DNA: TGTGCCAGCAGCGCGAGACTAGCGGGAGGAATCAATGAGCAGTTCTTC. Residues: CASSARLAGGINEQFF. The genes are TRBV7-3 and TRBJ2-1, with 13 positions matching TRBD2. V trimming: 5 bases; J trimming: 6 bases; junction bases outside the gene matches: 7. The CDR3 consists of 16 residues. The V gene's germline CDR1 is SGHTA and CDR2 FQGTGA.

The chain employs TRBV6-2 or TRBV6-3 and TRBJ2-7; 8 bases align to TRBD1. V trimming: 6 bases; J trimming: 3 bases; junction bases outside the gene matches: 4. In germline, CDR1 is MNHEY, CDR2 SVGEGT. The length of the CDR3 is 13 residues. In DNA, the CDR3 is TGTGCCAGCAGCCGGACAGGGTTCTACGAGCAGTACTTC. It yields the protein CASSRTGFYEQYF.

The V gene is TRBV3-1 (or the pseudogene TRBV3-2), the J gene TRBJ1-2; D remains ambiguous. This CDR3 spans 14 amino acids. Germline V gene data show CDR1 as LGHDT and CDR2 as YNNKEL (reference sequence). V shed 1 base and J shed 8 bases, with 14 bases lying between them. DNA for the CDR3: TGTGCCAGCAGCCAAGCCGGGATAGGGCTGGGCTACACCTTC. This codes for CASSQAGIGLGYTF.

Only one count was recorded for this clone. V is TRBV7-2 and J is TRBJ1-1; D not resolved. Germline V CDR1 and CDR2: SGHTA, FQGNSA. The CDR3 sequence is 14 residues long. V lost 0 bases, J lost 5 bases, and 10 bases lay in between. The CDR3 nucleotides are TGTGCCAGCAGCTTAGCGCTCGGGGATACTGAAGCTTTCTTT. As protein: CASSLALGDTEAFF.

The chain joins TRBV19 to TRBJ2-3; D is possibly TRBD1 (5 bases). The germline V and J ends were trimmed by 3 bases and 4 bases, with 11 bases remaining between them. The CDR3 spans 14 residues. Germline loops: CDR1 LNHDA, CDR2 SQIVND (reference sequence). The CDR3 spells CASSIGQGADTQYF. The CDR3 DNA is TGTGCCAGTAGTATTGGCCAGGGCGCAGATACGCAGTATTTT.

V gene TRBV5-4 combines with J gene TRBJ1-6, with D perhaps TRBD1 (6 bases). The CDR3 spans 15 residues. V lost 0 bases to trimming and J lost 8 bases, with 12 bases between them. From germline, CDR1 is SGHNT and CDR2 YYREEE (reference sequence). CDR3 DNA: TGTGCCAGCAGCTTGGACAGGGCAAACTATTCACCCCTCCACTTT. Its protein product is CASSLDRANYSPLHF.

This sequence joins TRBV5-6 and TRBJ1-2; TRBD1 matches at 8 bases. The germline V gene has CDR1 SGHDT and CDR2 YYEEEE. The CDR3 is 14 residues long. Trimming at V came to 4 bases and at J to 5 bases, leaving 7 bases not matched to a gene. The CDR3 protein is CASSPGTGRYGYTF. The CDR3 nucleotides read TGTGCCAGCAGCCCCGGGACAGGAAGGTATGGCTACACCTTC. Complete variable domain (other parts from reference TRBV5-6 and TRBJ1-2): DAGVTQSPTHLIKTRGQQVTLRCSPKSGHDTVSWYQQALGQGPQFIFQYYEEEERQRGNFPDRFSGHQFPNYSSELNVNALLLGDSALYLCASSPGTGRYGYTFGSGTRLTVV.

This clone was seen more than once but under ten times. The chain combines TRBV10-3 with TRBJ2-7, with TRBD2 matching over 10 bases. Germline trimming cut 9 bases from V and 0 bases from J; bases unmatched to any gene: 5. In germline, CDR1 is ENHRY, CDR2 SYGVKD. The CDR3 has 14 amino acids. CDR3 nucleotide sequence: TGTGCCATAACTAGCGGGACTAACTCCTACGAGCAGTACTTC. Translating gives CAITSGTNSYEQYF.

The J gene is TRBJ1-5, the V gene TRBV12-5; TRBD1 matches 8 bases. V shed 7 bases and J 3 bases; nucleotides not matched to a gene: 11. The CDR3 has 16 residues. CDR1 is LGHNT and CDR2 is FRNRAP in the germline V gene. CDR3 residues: CASALKQGDNNQPQHF. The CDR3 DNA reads TGTGCTAGTGCCCTGAAACAGGGGGATAACAATCAGCCCCAGCATTTT.

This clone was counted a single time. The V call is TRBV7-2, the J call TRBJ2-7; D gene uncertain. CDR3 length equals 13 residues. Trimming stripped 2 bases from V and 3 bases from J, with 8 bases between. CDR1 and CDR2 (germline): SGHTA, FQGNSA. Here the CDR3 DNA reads TGTGCCAGCAGCTTATGGCCTGGCTACGAGCAGTACTTC. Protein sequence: CASSLWPGYEQYF.

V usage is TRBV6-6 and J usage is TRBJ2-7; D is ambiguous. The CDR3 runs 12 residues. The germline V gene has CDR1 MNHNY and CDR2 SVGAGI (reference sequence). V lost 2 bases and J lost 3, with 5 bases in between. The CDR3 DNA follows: TGTGCCAGCAGTTACGCCAGCTACGAGCAGTACTTC. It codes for CASSYASYEQYF.

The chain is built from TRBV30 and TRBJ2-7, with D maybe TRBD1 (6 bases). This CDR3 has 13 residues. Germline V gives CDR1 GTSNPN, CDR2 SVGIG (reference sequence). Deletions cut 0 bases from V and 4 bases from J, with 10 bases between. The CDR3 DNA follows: TGTGCCTGGAGTGTATATAGGGGGTACGAGCAGTACTTC. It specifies CAWSVYRGYEQYF.

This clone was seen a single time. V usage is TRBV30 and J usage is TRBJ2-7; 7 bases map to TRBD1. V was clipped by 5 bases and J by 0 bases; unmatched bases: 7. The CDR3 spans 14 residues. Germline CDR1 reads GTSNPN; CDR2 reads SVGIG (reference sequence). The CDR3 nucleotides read TGTGCCTGGTCCGAGGGGGCCTTCTCCTACGAGCAGTACTTC. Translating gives CAWSEGAFSYEQYF. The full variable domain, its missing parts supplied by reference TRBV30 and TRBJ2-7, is SQTIHQWPATLVQPVGSPLSLECTVEGTSNPNLYWYRQAAGRGLQLLFYSVGIGQISSEVPQNLSASRPQDRQFILSSKKLLLSDSGFYLCAWSEGAFSYEQYFGPGTRLTVT.

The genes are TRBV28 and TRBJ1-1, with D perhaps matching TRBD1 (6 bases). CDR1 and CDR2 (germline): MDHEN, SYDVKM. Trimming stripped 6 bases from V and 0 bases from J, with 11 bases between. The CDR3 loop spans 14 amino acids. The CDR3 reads CASRQDRMNTEAFF. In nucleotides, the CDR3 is TGTGCCAGCAGGCAGGACAGAATGAACACTGAAGCTTTCTTT. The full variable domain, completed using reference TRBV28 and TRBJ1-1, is DVKVTQSSRYLVKRTGEKVFLECVQDMDHENMFWYRQDPGLGLRLIYFSYDVKMKEKGDIPEGYSVSREKKERFSLILESASTNQTSMYLCASRQDRMNTEAFFGQGTRLTVV.